A single sample gave rise to the 25 T cell receptor beta chains below, sequenced in a study of blood T cell repertoires in COVID-19. Data came from immunoSEQ multiplex PCR; TCRdb stores just in-frame clones and leaves some out. The repertoire holds approximately 190,000 clones, approximately 84% seen once, with about 6.9% in the top ten. Sequences were obtained from peripheral blood. The receptors derive from a human donor with acute or convalescent COVID-19. The donor label of this sample is uncertain.

This chain uses TRBV7-9 with TRBJ1-1; a possible D gene is TRBD1 (5 bases). Germline values: CDR1 SEHNR, CDR2 FQNEAQ (reference sequence). The CDR3 is 14 residues long. The V end lost 1 base, the J end lost 4 bases, and 10 bases lay between the germline ends. DNA of the CDR3: TGTGCCAGCAGCTTAGAGGGGATGGGCACTGAAGCTTTCTTT. It encodes CASSLEGMGTEAFF.

V usage is TRBV27 and J usage is TRBJ1-1; the D gene is possibly TRBD1 (6 bases). This CDR3 has 16 amino acids. V was clipped by 2 bases and J by 6 bases, with 19 bases between them. The germline V gene has CDR1 MNHEY and CDR2 SMNVEV (reference sequence). The CDR3 DNA reads TGTGCCAGCAGTTTAGGGGGTAGCTACAGGGATGCTGAAGCTTTCTTT. This gives the protein CASSLGGSYRDAEAFF.

The V call is TRBV29-1, the J call TRBJ1-2, with 9 bases lining up with TRBD1. The CDR3 spans 15 residues. Germline CDR1 reads SQVTM; CDR2 reads ANQGSEA. The V segment lost 3 bases and the J segment 4 bases; nucleotides outside the gene matches: 9. The CDR3 nucleotides are TGCAGCGTTGATTGGGTCTTGGGACAGGGCTATGGCTACACCTTC. Its translation: CSVDWVLGQGYGYTF.

This chain links TRBV19 with TRBJ2-1; no firm D call. Germline V gene sequence: CDR1 LNHDA, CDR2 SQIVND (reference sequence). V shed 6 bases and J shed 2 bases, with 11 bases lying between them. The CDR3 consists of 14 residues. The CDR3 sequence is CASSPLETYNEQFF. DNA for the CDR3: TGTGCCAGTAGCCCGCTAGAGACCTACAATGAGCAGTTCTTC.

The chain employs TRBV27 and TRBJ2-2, with D perhaps TRBD2 (7 bases). Per the germline V gene, CDR1 is MNHEY and CDR2 is SMNVEV (reference sequence). CDR3 length equals 15 residues. Trimming cost V 2 bases and J 4 bases, with 11 bases left between them. The CDR3 loop reads CASSLGGARTGELFF. The CDR3 region has the DNA TGTGCCAGCAGTTTAGGGGGGGCGCGCACCGGGGAGCTGTTTTTT.

V usage is TRBV6-4 and J usage is TRBJ1-2; 7 nucleotides agree with TRBD1. Germline trimming cut 6 bases from V and 3 bases from J; bases unmatched to any gene: 4. Germline CDR1 is MRHNA and CDR2 is SNTAGT. The CDR3 is 13 amino acids. The CDR3 coding sequence is TGTGCCAGCAGACCCGGGACAGACTATGGCTACACCTTC. Protein sequence: CASRPGTDYGYTF.

This clone has a handful of counts. The CDR3 loop is CASKSSYNSPLHF. CDR3 bases: TGTGCCAGCAAGAGCTCCTATAATTCACCCCTCCACTTT. The V and J genes are TRBV18 and TRBJ1-6, with no clear D. V lost 8 bases and J lost 0, with 5 bases in between. Germline-derived CDR1 and CDR2 are KGHSH and LQKENI. The CDR3 is made up of 13 amino acids. The full variable domain, in which reference TRBV18 and TRBJ1-6 provide the parts outside the CDR3, is NAGVMQNPRHLVRRRGQEARLRCSPMKGHSHVYWYRQLPEEGLKFMVYLQKENIIDESGMPKERFSAEFPKEGPSILRIQQVVRGDSAAYFCASKSSYNSPLHFGNGTRLTVT.

This clone appeared once. The chain joins TRBV7-8 to TRBJ2-5, with 7 bases aligning to TRBD1. The CDR3 is made up of 15 amino acids. J gave up 6 bases and V 1 base, and 8 bases lay outside the gene matches. CDR1 SGHVS and CDR2 FQNEAQ come from the germline V gene. The CDR3 sequence: CASSLDGTEVQTQYF. In DNA, the CDR3 is TGTGCCAGCAGCTTAGATGGGACAGAAGTTCAGACCCAGTACTTC. Full variable domain (missing parts from reference TRBV7-8 and TRBJ2-5): GAGVSQSPRYKVAKRGQDVALRCDPISGHVSLFWYQQALGQGPEFLTYFQNEAQLDKSGLPSDRFFAERPEGSVSTLKIQRTQQEDSAVYLCASSLDGTEVQTQYFGPGTRLLVL.

V and J are TRBV27 and TRBJ2-1, with 14 positions matching TRBD2. This CDR3 contains 14 residues. J lost 13 bases, V lost 4 bases, and 6 bases had no gene match. Germline V gene sequence: CDR1 MNHEY, CDR2 SMNVEV (reference sequence). CDR3 coding DNA: TGTGCCAGCAGTTGGACTAGCGGGAGGTCCCCCCAGTTCTTC. This sequence encodes CASSWTSGRSPQFF.

The CDR3: CASSMMTAGPQHF. CDR3 sequence (DNA): TGTGCCAGTAGTATGATGACAGCGGGGCCCCAGCATTTT. The chain has TRBV19 and TRBJ1-5, with D possibly being TRBD1 (5 bases). Trimming pared 3 bases from V and 9 bases from J, leaving 12 bases between. The germline V gene has CDR1 LNHDA and CDR2 SQIVND (reference sequence). The CDR3 contains 13 residues.

The rearrangement links TRBV29-1 to TRBJ1-2; D remains unclear. V was shortened by 5 bases and J by 0 bases, with 13 bases between the two germline ends. The germline gives CDR1 SQVTM, CDR2 ANQGSEA. The CDR3 runs to 14 residues. The CDR3 DNA reads as TGCAGCGTTCGCCCCGGGTCGGCTAACTATGGCTACACCTTC. This encodes CSVRPGSANYGYTF.

This sequence joins TRBV28 and TRBJ2-1, with TRBD1 identical over 9 bases. CDR1 is MDHEN, CDR2 SYDVKM, per germline. The CDR3 runs 16 residues. The V gene end was trimmed by 3 bases and the J gene end by 4 bases; junction bases not matched to a gene: 7. The CDR3 bases are TGTGCCAGCAGTTTTCGACAGGGGGGGTATTACAATGAGCAGTTCTTC. Its protein product is CASSFRQGGYYNEQFF.

This clone was recorded a few times. The rearrangement joins TRBV6-5 to TRBJ1-1; 7 nucleotides agree with TRBD1. There are 13 residues in the CDR3. Trimming at V came to 5 bases and at J to 8 bases, leaving 8 bases not matched to a gene. Germline V gene lookup returns CDR1 MNHEY and CDR2 SVGAGI. The chain's CDR3 is CASSPRQGPEAFF. CDR3 DNA sequence: TGTGCCAGCAGTCCCAGACAGGGCCCCGAAGCTTTCTTT.

This clone was seen a single time. The chain recombines TRBV7-3 with TRBJ2-1; a possible D gene is TRBD1 (6 bases). The V end was cut by 6 bases, the J end by 5 bases, with 14 bases between. The CDR3 contains 14 residues. Germline loops: CDR1 SGHTA, CDR2 FQGTGA. The CDR3 bases are TGTGCCAGCAGTAAGACAGGTACTGACAATGAGCAGTTCTTC. It codes for CASSKTGTDNEQFF.

This chain uses TRBV5-8 with TRBJ2-4; 11 positions match TRBD2. After removal of 3 bases from V and 2 bases from J, the junction contained 4 bases not matched to a gene. This CDR3 contains 16 residues. CDR1 is SGHTS, CDR2 YDEGEE, per germline. The CDR3 DNA follows: TGTGCCAGCAGCTCTAGCGGGAGGCGAACCAAAAACATTCAGTACTTC. Its protein is CASSSSGRRTKNIQYF.

The V and J genes are TRBV6-6 and TRBJ2-3, with TRBD1 matching over 7 bases. The trim removed 6 bases at V and 2 bases at J, leaving 11 bases unmatched. CDR1 and CDR2 from the germline V gene are MNHNY and SVGAGI (reference sequence). CDR3 length: 16 residues. The CDR3, as DNA: TGTGCCAGCAGACCCGACAGGGCAAGTTTCACAGATACGCAGTATTTT. It encodes CASRPDRASFTDTQYF.

This sequence joins TRBV28 and TRBJ1-2; 9 bases match TRBD1. Germline lookup yields CDR1 MDHEN and CDR2 SYDVKM. There are 15 residues in the CDR3. After removal of 4 bases from V and 4 bases from J, the junction contained 7 bases not matched to a gene. The CDR3 here is CASSSGQGGIYGYTF. The CDR3 bases are TGTGCCAGCAGTTCGGGACAGGGAGGTATCTATGGCTACACCTTC.

V gene TRBV7-3 combines with J gene TRBJ2-2, with D possibly being TRBD2 (6 bases). The germline gives CDR1 SGHTA, CDR2 FQGTGA. V lost 5 bases to trimming and J lost 2 bases, with 12 bases between them. This CDR3 spans 15 amino acids. The CDR3 is CASSTRDSNTGELFF. The CDR3, as DNA: TGTGCCAGCAGCACCCGGGACTCCAACACCGGGGAGCTGTTTTTT.

The chain recombines TRBV28 with TRBJ2-7; D is possibly TRBD2 (5 bases). From germline, CDR1 is MDHEN and CDR2 SYDVKM. Trimming pared 7 bases from V and 2 bases from J, leaving 27 bases between. This CDR3 spans 18 amino acids. The CDR3, as DNA: TGTGCCAGCAACTCCCGGAGGAGTGCGGGCTTACTTCCCTACGAGCAGTACTTC. Amino acids: CASNSRRSAGLLPYEQYF.

This chain joins TRBV5-6 and TRBJ1-5; tentatively, D is TRBD1 (6 bases). The germline CDR1 and CDR2 sequences are SGHDT and YYEEEE. Trimming shortened V by 0 bases and J by 3 bases, and 7 bases separated the two germline ends. This CDR3 is 14 amino acids long. For the CDR3, the DNA is TGTGCCAGCAGCTTGGGGACAGCCAATCAGCCCCAGCATTTT. Translation: CASSLGTANQPQHF.

A remark on this clone: This CDR3 is also generated by other DNA sequences in the sample. The chain links TRBV6-5 to TRBJ1-1; 7 bases map to TRBD1. This CDR3 has 13 residues. The germline V gene has CDR1 MNHEY and CDR2 SVGAGI. V shed 8 bases, J shed 1 base, and the junction held 4 bases outside the gene matches. The CDR3 reads CASRTGANTEAFF. The CDR3 DNA reads as TGTGCCAGCCGTACAGGGGCGAACACTGAAGCTTTCTTT.

This chain links TRBV7-8 with TRBJ1-3; weak D call: TRBD1 (6 bases). CDR3 size: 17 residues. V dropped 1 base and J dropped 0 bases, with 13 bases sitting between them. Germline loops: CDR1 SGHVS, CDR2 FQNEAQ. This CDR3 reads CASSLEGTTSSGNTIYF. CDR3 coding DNA: TGTGCCAGCAGCTTAGAAGGGACAACGAGCTCTGGAAACACCATATATTTT. Full variable domain (rest looked up from reference TRBV7-8 and TRBJ1-3): GAGVSQSPRYKVAKRGQDVALRCDPISGHVSLFWYQQALGQGPEFLTYFQNEAQLDKSGLPSDRFFAERPEGSVSTLKIQRTQQEDSAVYLCASSLEGTTSSGNTIYFGEGSWLTVV.

This clone has a handful of counts. This chain uses TRBV11-2 with TRBJ1-2; D unclear. V was cut by 4 bases and J by 8 bases, with 17 bases left in between. The germline V gene encodes CDR1 SGHAT and CDR2 FQNNGV. The CDR3 loop spans 14 amino acids. CDR3 nucleotides: TGTGCCAGCAGCTCCGATCGACTGGATGGGGGCTACACCTTC. Residues: CASSSDRLDGGYTF.

The chain combines TRBV3-1 (or the pseudogene TRBV3-2) with TRBJ2-3; D ambiguous. Germline values: CDR1 LGHDT, CDR2 YNNKEL (reference sequence). The CDR3 spans 13 residues. With 6 bases removed from V and 4 bases from J, the gap between germline ends came to 11 bases. The CDR3 DNA is TGTGCCAGCAGTTCGATGGGCGCAGATACGCAGTATTTT. Protein: CASSSMGADTQYF.

The rearrangement uses TRBV27 and TRBJ1-1, with a tentative D call TRBD1 (6 bases). Germline lookup yields CDR1 MNHEY and CDR2 SMNVEV (reference sequence). V gave up 5 bases and J gave up 1 base, with 14 bases separating them. CDR3 length: 15 residues. The CDR3: CASSPHRTANTEAFF. In DNA, the CDR3 is TGTGCCAGCAGTCCCCACCGGACAGCGAACACTGAAGCTTTCTTT.